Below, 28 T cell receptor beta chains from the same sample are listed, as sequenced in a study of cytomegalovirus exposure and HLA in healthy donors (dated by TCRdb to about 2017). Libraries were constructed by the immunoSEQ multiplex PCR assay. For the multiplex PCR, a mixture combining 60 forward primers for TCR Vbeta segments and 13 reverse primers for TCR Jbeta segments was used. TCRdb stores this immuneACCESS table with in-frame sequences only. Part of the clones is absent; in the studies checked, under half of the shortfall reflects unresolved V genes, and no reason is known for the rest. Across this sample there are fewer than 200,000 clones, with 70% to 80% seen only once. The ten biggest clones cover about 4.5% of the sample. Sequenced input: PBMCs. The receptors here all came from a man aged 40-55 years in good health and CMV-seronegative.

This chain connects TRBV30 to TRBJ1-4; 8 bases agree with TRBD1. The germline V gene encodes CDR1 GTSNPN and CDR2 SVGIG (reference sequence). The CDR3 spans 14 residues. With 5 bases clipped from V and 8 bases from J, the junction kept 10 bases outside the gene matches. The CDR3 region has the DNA TGTGCCTGGGACAGGGGCCTAATGGAGGAAAAACTGTTTTTT. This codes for CAWDRGLMEEKLFF.

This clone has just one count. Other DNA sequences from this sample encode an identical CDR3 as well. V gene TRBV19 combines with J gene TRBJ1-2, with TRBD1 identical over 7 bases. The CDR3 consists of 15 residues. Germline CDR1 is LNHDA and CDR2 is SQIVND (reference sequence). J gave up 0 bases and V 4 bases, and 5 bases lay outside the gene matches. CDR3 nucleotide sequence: TGTGCCAGTAGTACCGGACAGGCCTCTAACTATGGCTACACCTTC. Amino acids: CASSTGQASNYGYTF.

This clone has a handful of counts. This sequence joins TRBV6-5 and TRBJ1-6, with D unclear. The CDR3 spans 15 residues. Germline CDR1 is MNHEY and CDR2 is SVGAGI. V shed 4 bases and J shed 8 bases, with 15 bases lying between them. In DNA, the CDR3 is TGTGCCAGCAGTTCCCCAGCCTCCGGGTATTCACCCCTCCACTTT. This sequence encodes CASSSPASGYSPLHF.

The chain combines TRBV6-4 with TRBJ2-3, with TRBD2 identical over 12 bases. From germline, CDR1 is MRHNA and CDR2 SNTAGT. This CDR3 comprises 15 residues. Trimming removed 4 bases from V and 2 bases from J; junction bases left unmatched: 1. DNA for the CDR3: TGTGCCAGCAGTGCTAGCGGGGGGGCCACAGATACGCAGTATTTT. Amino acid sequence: CASSASGGATDTQYF.

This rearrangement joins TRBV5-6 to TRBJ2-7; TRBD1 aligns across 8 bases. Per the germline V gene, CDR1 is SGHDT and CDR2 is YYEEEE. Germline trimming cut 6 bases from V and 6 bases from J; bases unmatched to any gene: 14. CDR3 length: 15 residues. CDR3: CASTLVGQGHSEQYF. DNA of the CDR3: TGTGCCAGCACCCTCGTAGGACAGGGTCACAGCGAGCAGTACTTC. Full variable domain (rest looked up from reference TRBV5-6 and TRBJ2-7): DAGVTQSPTHLIKTRGQQVTLRCSPKSGHDTVSWYQQALGQGPQFIFQYYEEEERQRGNFPDRFSGHQFPNYSSELNVNALLLGDSALYLCASTLVGQGHSEQYFGPGTRLTVT.

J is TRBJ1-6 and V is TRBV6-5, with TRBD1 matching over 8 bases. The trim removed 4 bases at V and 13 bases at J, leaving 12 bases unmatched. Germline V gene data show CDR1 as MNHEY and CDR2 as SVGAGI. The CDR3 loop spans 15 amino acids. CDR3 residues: CASSLGQGHRWPLHF. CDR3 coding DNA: TGTGCCAGCAGTTTAGGACAGGGCCACCGGTGGCCCCTCCACTTT.

The CDR3 DNA follows: TGTGCCATCAGCGGTTTTAGCGGGGGGGGCACAGATACGCAGTATTTT. Translated: CAISGFSGGGTDTQYF. The genes are TRBV10-3 and TRBJ2-3; the match to TRBD2 covers 11 bases. Germline V gene sequence: CDR1 ENHRY, CDR2 SYGVKD. J was trimmed by 1 base and V by 6 bases; bases with no gene match: 6. The length of the CDR3 is 16 residues.

The CDR3 DNA is TGTGCCACCAGCAGAGGGGGGGTATGGAGGGATTCACCCCTCCACTTT. It translates to CATSRGGVWRDSPLHF. This chain connects TRBV15 to TRBJ1-6, with D possibly being TRBD1 (5 bases). The CDR3 sequence is 16 residues long. Trimming removed 1 base at V and 8 bases at J, with 15 bases between. The germline V gene encodes CDR1 LNHNV and CDR2 YYDKDF (reference sequence).

As DNA, the CDR3 is TGTGCCAGCAGTGATCAGGGGACGGAGACCCAGTACTTC. It is translated as CASSDQGTETQYF. The chain employs TRBV25-1 and TRBJ2-5; D is perhaps TRBD1 (6 bases). This CDR3 is built from 13 residues. Germline assignment: CDR1 MGHDK and CDR2 SYGVNS. Trimming took 3 bases from V and 5 from J, leaving 10 bases between them.

For the CDR3, the DNA is TGTGCCAGCAGCCTGGACTATACCACAGATACGCAGTATTTT. Its translation: CASSLDYTTDTQYF. V usage is TRBV7-2 and J usage is TRBJ2-3; the D gene is possibly TRBD2 (6 bases). Trimming left V 5 bases short and J 2 bases short, with 11 bases between. Germline V lookup: CDR1 SGHTA, CDR2 FQGNSA. CDR3 size: 14 residues.

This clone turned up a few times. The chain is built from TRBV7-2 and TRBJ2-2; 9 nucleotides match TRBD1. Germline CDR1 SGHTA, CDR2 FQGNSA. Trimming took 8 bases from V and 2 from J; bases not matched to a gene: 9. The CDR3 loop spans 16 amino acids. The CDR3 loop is CASRSPTGGNTGELFF. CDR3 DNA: TGTGCCAGCCGGAGTCCGACAGGGGGAAACACCGGGGAGCTGTTTTTT.

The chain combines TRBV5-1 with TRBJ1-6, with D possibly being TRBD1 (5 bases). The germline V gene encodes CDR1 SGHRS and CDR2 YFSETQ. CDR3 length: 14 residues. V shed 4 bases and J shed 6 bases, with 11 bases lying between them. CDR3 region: CASSLGGFNSPLHF. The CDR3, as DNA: TGCGCCAGCAGCCTCGGGGGATTTAATTCACCCCTCCACTTT.

In DNA form, the CDR3 reads TGTGCCAGCAGCACCCCCCTCGTTGCCGGCACTGAAGCTTTCTTT. Amino acids: CASSTPLVAGTEAFF. The J gene is TRBJ1-1, the V gene TRBV5-5, with no clear D. The CDR3 is made up of 15 amino acids. V was pared by 4 bases and J by 4 bases, with 17 bases between. Germline CDR1 reads SGHKS; CDR2 reads YYEKEE (reference sequence). The variable domain in full, with the rest retrieved from reference TRBV5-5 and TRBJ1-1, is DAGVTQSPTHLIKTRGQQVTLRCSPISGHKSVSWYQQVLGQGPQFIFQYYEKEERGRGNFPDRFSARQFPNYSSELNVNALLLGDSALYLCASSTPLVAGTEAFFGQGTRLTVV.

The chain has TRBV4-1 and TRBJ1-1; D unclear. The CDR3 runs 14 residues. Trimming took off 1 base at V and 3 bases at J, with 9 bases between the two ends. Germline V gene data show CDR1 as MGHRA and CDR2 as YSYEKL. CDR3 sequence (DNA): TGCGCCAGCAGCCAAGGGCGGTTGCACACTGAAGCTTTCTTT. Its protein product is CASSQGRLHTEAFF.

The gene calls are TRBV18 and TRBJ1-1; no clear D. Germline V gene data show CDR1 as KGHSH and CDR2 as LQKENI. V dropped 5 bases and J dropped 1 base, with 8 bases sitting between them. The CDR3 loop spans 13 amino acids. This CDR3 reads CASSATENTEAFF. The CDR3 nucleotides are TGTGCCAGCTCAGCAACAGAGAACACTGAAGCTTTCTTT.

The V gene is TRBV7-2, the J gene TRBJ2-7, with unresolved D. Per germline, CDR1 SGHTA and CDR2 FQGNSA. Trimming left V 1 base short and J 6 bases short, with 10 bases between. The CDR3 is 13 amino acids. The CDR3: CASSLDSLSEQYF. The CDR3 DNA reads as TGTGCCAGCAGCTTAGATAGTCTTTCCGAGCAGTACTTC.

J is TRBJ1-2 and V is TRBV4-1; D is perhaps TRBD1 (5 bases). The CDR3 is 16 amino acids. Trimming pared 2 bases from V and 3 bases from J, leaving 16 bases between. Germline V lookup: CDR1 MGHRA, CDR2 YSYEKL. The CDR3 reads CASSQSGAINDYGYTF. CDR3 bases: TGCGCCAGCAGCCAAAGCGGGGCGATAAACGACTATGGCTACACCTTC.

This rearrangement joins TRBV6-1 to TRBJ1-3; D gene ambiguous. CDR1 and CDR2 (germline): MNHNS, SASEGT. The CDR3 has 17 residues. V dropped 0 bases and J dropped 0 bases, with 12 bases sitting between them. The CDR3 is CASSEAQILSSGNTIYF. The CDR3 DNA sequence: TGTGCCAGCAGTGAAGCACAGATCCTGAGCTCTGGAAACACCATATATTTT.

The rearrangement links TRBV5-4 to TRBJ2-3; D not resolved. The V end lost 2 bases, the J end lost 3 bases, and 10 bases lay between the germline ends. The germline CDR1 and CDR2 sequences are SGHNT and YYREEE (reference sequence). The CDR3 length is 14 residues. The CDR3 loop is CASSFGGSTDTQYF. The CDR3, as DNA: TGTGCCAGCAGCTTTGGCGGCTCAACAGATACGCAGTATTTT.

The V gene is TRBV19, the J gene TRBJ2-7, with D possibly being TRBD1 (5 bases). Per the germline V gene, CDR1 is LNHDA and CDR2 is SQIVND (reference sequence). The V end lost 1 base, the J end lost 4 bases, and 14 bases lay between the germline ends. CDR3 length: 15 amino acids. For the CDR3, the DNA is TGTGCCAGTAGTATAGGTCCAGGGATGGGTTACGAGCAGTACTTC. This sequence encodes CASSIGPGMGYEQYF.

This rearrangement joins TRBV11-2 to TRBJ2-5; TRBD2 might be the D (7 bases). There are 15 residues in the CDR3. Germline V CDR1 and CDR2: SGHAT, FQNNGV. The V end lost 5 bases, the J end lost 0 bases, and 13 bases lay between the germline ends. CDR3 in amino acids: CASSEGGTYQETQYF. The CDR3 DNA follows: TGTGCCAGCAGCGAGGGGGGGACGTACCAAGAGACCCAGTACTTC.

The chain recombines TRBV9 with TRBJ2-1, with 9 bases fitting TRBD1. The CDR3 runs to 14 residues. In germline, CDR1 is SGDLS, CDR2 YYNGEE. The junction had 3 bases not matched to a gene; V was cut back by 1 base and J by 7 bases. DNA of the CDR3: TGTGCCAGCAGCGTACGGACAGGGGCTAATGAGCAGTTCTTC. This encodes CASSVRTGANEQFF.

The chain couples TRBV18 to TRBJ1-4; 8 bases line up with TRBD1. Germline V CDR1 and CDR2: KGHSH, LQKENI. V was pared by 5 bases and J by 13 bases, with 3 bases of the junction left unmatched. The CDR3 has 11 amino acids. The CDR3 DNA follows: TGTGCCAGCTCAATAGACAGGGGACTGTTTTTT. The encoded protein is CASSIDRGLFF. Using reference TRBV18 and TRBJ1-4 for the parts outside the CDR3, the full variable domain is NAGVMQNPRHLVRRRGQEARLRCSPMKGHSHVYWYRQLPEEGLKFMVYLQKENIIDESGMPKERFSAEFPKEGPSILRIQQVVRGDSAAYFCASSIDRGLFFGSGTQLSVL.

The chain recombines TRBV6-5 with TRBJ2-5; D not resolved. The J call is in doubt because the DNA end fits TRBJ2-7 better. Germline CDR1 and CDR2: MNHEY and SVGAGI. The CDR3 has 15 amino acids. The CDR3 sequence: CASRISYDTTYEQYF. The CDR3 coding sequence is TGTGCCAGCAGGATCTCCTACGACACAACTTACGAGCAGTACTTC.

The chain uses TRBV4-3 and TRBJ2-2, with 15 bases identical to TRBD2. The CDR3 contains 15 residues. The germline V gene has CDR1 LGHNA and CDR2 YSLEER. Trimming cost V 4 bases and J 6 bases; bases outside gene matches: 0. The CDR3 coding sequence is TGCGCCAGCAGCCGGACTAGCGGGGGGGCCGGGGAGCTGTTTTTT. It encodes CASSRTSGGAGELFF.

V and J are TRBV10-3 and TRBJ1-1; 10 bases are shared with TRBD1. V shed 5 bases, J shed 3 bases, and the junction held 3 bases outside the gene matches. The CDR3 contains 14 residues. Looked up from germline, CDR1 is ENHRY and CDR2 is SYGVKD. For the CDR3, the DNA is TGTGCCATCAGTAGGACAGGGGGGGACACTGAAGCTTTCTTT. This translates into CAISRTGGDTEAFF.

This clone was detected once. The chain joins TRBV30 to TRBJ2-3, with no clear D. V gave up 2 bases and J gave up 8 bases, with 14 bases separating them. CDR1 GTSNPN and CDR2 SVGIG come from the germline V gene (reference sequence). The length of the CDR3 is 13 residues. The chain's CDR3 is CAWSPNTGGTQYF. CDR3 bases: TGTGCCTGGAGTCCAAATACGGGTGGTACGCAGTATTTT.

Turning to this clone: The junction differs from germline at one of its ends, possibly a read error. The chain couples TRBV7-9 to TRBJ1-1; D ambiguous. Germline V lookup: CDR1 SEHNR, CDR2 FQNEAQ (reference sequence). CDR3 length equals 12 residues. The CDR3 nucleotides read TGTTCCAGCATGCTATTTGAAACTGAAGCTTTCTTT. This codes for CSSMLFETEAFF.